These T cell receptor beta chains were read from a single sample in a study of CD8 T cells in Susac syndrome. TCRdb called the immunoSEQ multiplex PCR reads again in MiXCR, with one record for every CDR3 protein. The sample has over 100,000 distinct CDR3 sequences; roughly 91% are singletons. What was sequenced was CD4+ T cells from PBMCs. The receptors were gathered from a human donor in good health. CDR3s include the opening cysteine and the closing phenylalanine or tryptophan. A D gene is named only where the DNA matches it firmly. Clone size is given for some rows only: seen once, a few or many times, or a class if the clone is expanded.

D	V	J	length	size	CDR3	DNA
TRBD1	TRBV5-1	TRBJ1-3	18	.	CASSPNGGQGTSGNTIYF	TGCGCCAGCAGCCCGAATGGGGGACAGGGGACGTCTGGAAACACCATATATTTT
.	TRBV30	TRBJ2-2	13	.	CAWSGLVGGELFF	TGTGCCTGGAGTGGGCTAGTGGGCGGGGAGCTGTTTTTT
.	TRBV30	TRBJ1-1	13	.	CAWSVGGGAEAFF	TGTGCCTGGAGTGTGGGGGGTGGAGCTGAAGCTTTCTTT
TRBD1	TRBV29-1	TRBJ2-3	13	.	CSVGTGSTDTQYF	TGCAGCGTTGGGACAGGGTCTACAGATACGCAGTATTTT
.	TRBV12-3/TRBV12-4	TRBJ1-5	15	.	CASSSAIVINQPQHF	TGTGCCAGCAGCTCAGCAATTGTTATCAATCAGCCCCAGCATTTT
.	TRBV5-4	TRBJ1-2	14	.	CASSLRRGDYGYTF	TGTGCCAGCAGCTTGCGGCGGGGCGATTACGGCTACACCTTC
.	TRBV4-3	TRBJ1-5	14	few	CASSQAAGNQPQHF	TGCGCCAGCAGCCAAGCCGCGGGGAATCAGCCCCAGCATTTT
.	TRBV7-2	TRBJ2-2	14	.	CASRRDFRTGELFF	TGTGCCAGCAGACGGGACTTTCGGACCGGGGAGCTGTTTTTT
.	TRBV5-1	TRBJ1-2	13	.	CASSLGGSRGYTF	TGCGCCAGCAGCTTGGGGGGGAGTCGTGGCTACACCTTC
TRBD2	TRBV29-1	TRBJ2-7	15	few	CSVLLSSGAYYEQYF	TGCAGCGTTTTGTTGTCTAGCGGGGCGTACTACGAGCAGTACTTC
.	TRBV4-3	TRBJ1-2	16	.	CASSQGRRGNKGGYTF	TGCGCCAGCAGCCAAGGCCGCCGGGGAAATAAAGGTGGCTACACCTTC
.	TRBV6-5	TRBJ2-7	12	.	CASSYSMTEQYF	TGTGCCAGCAGTTACTCGATGACAGAGCAGTACTTC
.	TRBV5-1	TRBJ1-1	14	.	CASSLEPGPTEAFF	TGCGCCAGCAGCCTTGAGCCGGGTCCCACTGAAGCTTTCTTT
.	TRBV27	TRBJ2-6	15	.	CASSETRTGANVLTF	TGTGCCAGCAGTGAAACTAGGACTGGGGCCAACGTCCTGACTTTC
.	TRBV29-1	TRBJ2-6	12	.	CSVAAGANVLTF	TGCAGCGTTGCAGCTGGGGCCAACGTCCTGACTTTC
.	TRBV7-2	TRBJ2-7	14	.	CASSRDSGTYEQYF	TGTGCCAGCAGCCGAGACAGCGGAACCTACGAGCAGTACTTC
.	TRBV14	TRBJ1-2	17	.	CASSQDSLSWNLAARTF	TGTGCCAGCAGCCAAGATTCCCTTTCCTGGAACCTGGCCGCTAGGACCTTC
TRBD2	TRBV24-1	TRBJ2-5	16	.	CATSDAGTTLQETQYF	TGTGCCACCAGTGACGCCGGGACTACCTTACAAGAGACCCAGTACTTC
.	TRBV7-8	TRBJ1-2	13	.	CASSSDSPYGYTF	TGTGCCAGCAGCTCGGACAGCCCCTATGGCTACACCTTC
.	TRBV30	TRBJ1-1	14	.	CAWSETDRYTEAFF	TGTGCCTGGAGTGAGACAGACAGATACACTGAAGCTTTCTTT